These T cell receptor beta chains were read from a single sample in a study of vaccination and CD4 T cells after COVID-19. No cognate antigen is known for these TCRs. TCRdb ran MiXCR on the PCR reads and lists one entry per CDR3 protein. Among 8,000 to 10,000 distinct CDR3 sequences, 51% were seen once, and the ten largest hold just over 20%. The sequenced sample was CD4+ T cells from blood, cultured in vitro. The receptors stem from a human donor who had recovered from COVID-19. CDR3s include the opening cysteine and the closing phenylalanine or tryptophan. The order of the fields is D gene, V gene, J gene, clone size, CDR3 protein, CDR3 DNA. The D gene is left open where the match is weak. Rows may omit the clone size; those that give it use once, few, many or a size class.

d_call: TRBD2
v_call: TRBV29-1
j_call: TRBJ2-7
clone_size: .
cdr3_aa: CSVDGTSGGSYEQYF
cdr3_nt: TGCAGCGTTGACGGGACGTCGGGGGGCTCCTACGAGCAGTACTTC

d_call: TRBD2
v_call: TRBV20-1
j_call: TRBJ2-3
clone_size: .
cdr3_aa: CSATPGLVADTQYF
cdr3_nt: TGCAGTGCTACCCCGGGACTAGTAGCGGATACGCAGTATTTT

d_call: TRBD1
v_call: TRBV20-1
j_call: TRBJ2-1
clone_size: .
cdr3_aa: CSARHGQGGSYNEQFF
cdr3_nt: TGCAGTGCTAGGCATGGACAGGGTGGATCCTACAATGAGCAGTTCTTC

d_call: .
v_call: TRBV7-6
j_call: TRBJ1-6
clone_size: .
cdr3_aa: CASSLGRWTGNSPLHF
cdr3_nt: TGTGCCAGCAGCTTAGGTCGGTGGACGGGCAATTCACCCCTCCACTTT

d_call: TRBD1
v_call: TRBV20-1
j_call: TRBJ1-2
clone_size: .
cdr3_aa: CSARDRGIWGYTF
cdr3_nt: TGCAGTGCCCGGGACAGGGGAATCTGGGGCTACACCTTC

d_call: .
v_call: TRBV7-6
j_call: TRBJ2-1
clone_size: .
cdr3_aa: CASSLTFYNEQFF
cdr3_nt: TGTGCCAGCAGCCTGACATTCTACAATGAGCAGTTCTTC

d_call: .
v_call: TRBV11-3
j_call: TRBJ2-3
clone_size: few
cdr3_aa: CASSSDTDTQYF
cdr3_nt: TGTGCCAGCAGCTCCGACACAGATACGCAGTATTTT

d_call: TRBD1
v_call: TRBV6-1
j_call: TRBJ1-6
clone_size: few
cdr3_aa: CASSIQGADSPLHF
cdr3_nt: TGTGCCAGCAGTATACAGGGGGCTGATTCACCCCTCCACTTT

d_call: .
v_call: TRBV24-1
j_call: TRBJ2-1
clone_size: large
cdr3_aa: CATSSPARDDNEQFF
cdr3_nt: TGTGCCACCAGTTCCCCCGCCCGAGACGACAATGAGCAGTTCTTC

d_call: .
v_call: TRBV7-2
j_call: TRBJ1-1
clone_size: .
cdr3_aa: CASRLTVLNTEAFF
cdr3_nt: TGTGCCAGCAGATTGACAGTCTTGAACACTGAAGCTTTCTTT

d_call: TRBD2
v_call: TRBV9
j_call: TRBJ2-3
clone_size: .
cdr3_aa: CASSNSAGGTDTQYF
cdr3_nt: TGTGCCAGCAGCAATTCAGCGGGGGGCACAGATACGCAGTATTTT

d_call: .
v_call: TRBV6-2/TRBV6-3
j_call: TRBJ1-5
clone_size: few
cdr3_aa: CASSYSGQKSNQPQHF
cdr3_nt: TGTGCCAGCAGTTACTCCGGGCAAAAGAGCAATCAGCCCCAGCATTTT

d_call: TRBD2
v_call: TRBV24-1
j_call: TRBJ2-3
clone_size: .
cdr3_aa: CATSALGLAGADTQYF
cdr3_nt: TGTGCCACCAGTGCCCTGGGACTAGCGGGAGCAGATACGCAGTATTTT

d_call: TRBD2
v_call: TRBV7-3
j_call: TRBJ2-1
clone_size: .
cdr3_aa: CASGLGTSANNEQFF
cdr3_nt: TGTGCCAGCGGTCTTGGGACTAGCGCTAACAATGAGCAGTTCTTC

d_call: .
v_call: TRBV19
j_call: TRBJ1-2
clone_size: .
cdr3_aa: CASSINSDMRGYGYTF
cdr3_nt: TGTGCCAGTAGTATTAATTCGGACATGAGGGGTTATGGCTACACCTTC

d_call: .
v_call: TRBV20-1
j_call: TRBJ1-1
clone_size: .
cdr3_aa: CSAPFGGRNTEAFF
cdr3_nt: TGCAGTGCACCGTTCGGGGGGCGGAACACTGAAGCTTTCTTT

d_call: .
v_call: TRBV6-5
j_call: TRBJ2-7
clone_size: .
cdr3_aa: CASSYSRPSSEQYF
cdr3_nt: TGTGCCAGCAGTTACTCACGGCCGAGTAGCGAGCAGTACTTC

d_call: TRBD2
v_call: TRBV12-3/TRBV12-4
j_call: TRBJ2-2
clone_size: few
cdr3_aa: CASSPGLAGGHGTGELFF
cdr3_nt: TGTGCCAGCAGCCCGGGACTAGCGGGAGGCCATGGCACCGGGGAGCTGTTTTTT

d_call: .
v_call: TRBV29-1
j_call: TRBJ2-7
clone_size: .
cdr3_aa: CSVKQGLDEQYF
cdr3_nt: TGCAGCGTAAAACAGGGTTTGGACGAGCAGTACTTC

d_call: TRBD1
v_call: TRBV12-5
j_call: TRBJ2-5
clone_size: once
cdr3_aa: CASGGAGGFLETQYF
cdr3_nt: TGTGCTAGTGGAGGGGCAGGGGGCTTCCTGGAGACCCAGTACTTC

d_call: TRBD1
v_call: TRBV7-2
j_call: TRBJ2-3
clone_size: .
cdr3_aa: CASSSGFATGVIDTQYF
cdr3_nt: TGTGCCAGCAGCTCAGGTTTCGCGACAGGGGTAATAGATACGCAGTATTTT

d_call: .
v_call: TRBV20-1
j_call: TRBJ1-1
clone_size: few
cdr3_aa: CSARGGTLNTEAFF
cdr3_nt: TGCAGTGCTAGAGGGGGCACTCTGAACACTGAAGCTTTCTTT

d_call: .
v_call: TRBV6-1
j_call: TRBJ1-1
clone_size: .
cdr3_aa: CASRLSTNTEAFF
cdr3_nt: TGTGCCAGCAGGCTAAGCACGAACACTGAAGCTTTCTTT

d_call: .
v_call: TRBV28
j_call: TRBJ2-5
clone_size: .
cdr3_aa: CASSFRGAGETQYF
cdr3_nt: TGTGCCAGCAGTTTTAGGGGAGCAGGAGAGACCCAGTACTTC

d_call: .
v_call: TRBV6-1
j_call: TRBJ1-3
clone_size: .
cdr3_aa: CASSEGTVSGNTIYF
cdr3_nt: TGTGCCAGCAGTGAAGGAACAGTCTCTGGAAACACCATATATTTT

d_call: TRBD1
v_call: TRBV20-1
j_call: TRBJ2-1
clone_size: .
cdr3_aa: CSARSIGQGGSFGAYNEQFF
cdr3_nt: TGCAGTGCTAGATCTATAGGACAGGGGGGATCCTTTGGGGCCTACAATGAGCAGTTCTTC

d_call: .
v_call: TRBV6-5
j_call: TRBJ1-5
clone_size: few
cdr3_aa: CASSYSGVRNQPQHF
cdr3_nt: TGTGCCAGCAGTTACTCGGGGGTTCGCAATCAGCCCCAGCATTTT

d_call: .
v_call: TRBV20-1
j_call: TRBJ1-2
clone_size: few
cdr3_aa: CSAPTDFQGRGGYTF
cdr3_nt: TGCAGTGCTCCCACCGATTTTCAGGGAAGGGGTGGCTACACCTTC

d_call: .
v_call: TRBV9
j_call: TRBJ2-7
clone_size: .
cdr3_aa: CASSVGRQGSEQYF
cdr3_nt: TGTGCCAGCAGCGTAGGTAGGCAGGGATCCGAGCAGTACTTC

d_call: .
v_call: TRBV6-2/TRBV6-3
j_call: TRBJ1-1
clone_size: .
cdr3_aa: CASKRQGGTEAFF
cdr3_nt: TGTGCCAGCAAAAGGCAGGGTGGCACTGAAGCTTTCTTT